This T cell receptor beta chain was identified in a study of tissue T cells after allogeneic stem cell transplantation. Details on this clone: Gene names refer to mouse genes. The read ends 1 residue early relative to the CDR3; the germline J gene fills the gap.

Looked up from germline, CDR1 is NNHDY and CDR2 is SYVADS. The CDR3 runs 13 residues. J gave up 7 bases and V 4 bases, and 2 bases lay outside the gene matches. Time point of the sample: mouse harvest day 14 after allogeneic transplant. Mouse grafts combined 10^7 T-cell-depleted bone marrow cells with 10^6 splenic CD5+ T cells. Tissues came from B6→BALB/c major-mismatch GVHD mice at day 7 or 14. Sequencing of TCRbeta CDR3 at survey depth gave sequences and template counts. Libraries were prepared by immunoSEQ multiplex PCR; TCRdb keeps only in-frame clonotypes and omits some of them. Seen here are thousands of clones, roughly a third observed once, and the top ten hold around 3%.

The sequence was collected from a female BALB/c mouse given C57BL/6 T cells with graft-versus-host disease after an allogeneic hematopoietic cell transplant. The rearrangement joins TRBV13-3 to TRBJ1-4; 9 nucleotides align to TRBD1. Sequenced material: skin. CDR3: CASSTGGGERLFF. CDR3 bases read: TGTGCCAGCAGTACAGGGGGCGGCGAAAGATTATTT.